The 20 T cell receptor beta chains presented below share a single source sample, sequenced in a study of control samples from healthy donors and cancer patients. Sequencing used immunoSEQ multiplex PCR; TCRdb keeps in-frame clones, though not all of them. In the table there are under 450,000 clones, approximately 90% of which are singletons. The sequenced sample was PBMCs. These receptors all stem from a man in his forties or fifties with head and neck cancer.

A note on this clone: Within the sample, other DNA sequences also encode this same CDR3. DNA for the CDR3: TGTGCCAGCAGCCCAACAGGGAACACTGAAGCTTTCTTT. As protein: CASSPTGNTEAFF. This chain links TRBV7-3 with TRBJ1-1; D may be TRBD1 (5 bases). V was cut by 5 bases and J by 1 base, with 8 bases left in between. The length of the CDR3 is 13 residues. CDR1 and CDR2 from the germline V gene are SGHTA and FQGTGA.

CDR3 nucleotides: TGTGCCAGCAGTATGGCCGGGAGCAACTCTGGAAACACCATATATTTT. Protein sequence: CASSMAGSNSGNTIYF. This sequence joins TRBV28 and TRBJ1-3, with D hard to call. CDR3 size: 16 residues. V lost 5 bases, J lost 0 bases, and 14 bases lay in between. CDR1 is MDHEN and CDR2 is SYDVKM in the germline V gene.

The V gene is TRBV19, the J gene TRBJ2-1, with D perhaps given as TRBD1 or TRBD2 (5 bases each). This CDR3 has 14 residues. The germline V gene has CDR1 LNHDA and CDR2 SQIVND (reference sequence). V dropped 4 bases and J dropped 4 bases, with 11 bases sitting between them. The CDR3 loop reads CASSTQGGYNEQFF. CDR3 nucleotide sequence: TGTGCCAGTAGTACCCAGGGCGGGTACAATGAGCAGTTCTTC.

The chain recombines TRBV5-1 with TRBJ2-3, with D possibly being TRBD1 (6 bases). Germline-derived CDR1 and CDR2 are SGHRS and YFSETQ. The CDR3 runs 15 residues. Trimming cost V 4 bases and J 4 bases, with 16 bases left between them. The CDR3 sequence is CASSLTGGSPDTQYF. CDR3 nucleotide sequence: TGCGCCAGCAGCCTGACAGGAGGTTCACCAGATACGCAGTATTTT. Full variable domain (rest looked up from reference TRBV5-1 and TRBJ2-3): KAGVTQTPRYLIKTRGQQVTLSCSPISGHRSVSWYQQTPGQGLQFLFEYFSETQRNKGNFPGRFSGRQFSNSRSEMNVSTLELGDSALYLCASSLTGGSPDTQYFGPGTRLTVL.

The chain carries TRBV7-9 and TRBJ2-7; D possibly corresponds to TRBD2 (7 bases). Trimming removed 5 bases from V and 5 bases from J, with 16 bases in between. This CDR3 spans 14 amino acids. Germline V CDR1 and CDR2: SEHNR, FQNEAQ (reference sequence). CDR3: CASSGGGQTHEQYF. In nucleotides, the CDR3 is TGTGCCAGCAGCGGGGGGGGGCAGACCCACGAGCAGTACTTC. Supplemented by reference TRBV7-9 and TRBJ2-7, the full variable domain reads DTGVSQNPRHKITKRGQNVTFRCDPISEHNRLYWYRQTLGQGPEFLTYFQNEAQLEKSRLLSDRFSAERPKGSFSTLEIQRTEQGDSAMYLCASSGGGQTHEQYFGPGTRLTVT.

The chain couples TRBV7-3 to TRBJ1-5; 7 nucleotides align to TRBD1. The CDR3 has 13 residues. J was trimmed by 5 bases and V by 5 bases; bases with no gene match: 3. Germline-derived CDR1 and CDR2 are SGHTA and FQGTGA. The CDR3: CASSLDRDQPQHF. The CDR3 DNA reads as TGTGCCAGCAGCCTCGACAGGGATCAGCCCCAGCATTTT.

This chain uses TRBV3-1 (or the pseudogene TRBV3-2) with TRBJ1-3, with D perhaps matching TRBD1 (5 bases). V lost 1 base and J 2 bases, leaving 9 bases between the germline ends. Germline CDR1 LGHDT, CDR2 YNNKEL (reference sequence). The CDR3 loop spans 15 amino acids. The CDR3 DNA reads TGTGCCAGCAGCCAAGTCTGGGGGGCTGGAAACACCATATATTTT. Its protein product is CASSQVWGAGNTIYF.

The chain links TRBV6-5 to TRBJ2-2; the D is unclear. The V end was cut by 2 bases, the J end by 0 bases, with 7 bases between. This CDR3 is 15 amino acids long. Looked up from germline, CDR1 is MNHEY and CDR2 is SVGAGI. The CDR3 spells CASSYRTANTGELFF. The CDR3 DNA is TGTGCCAGCAGTTACAGGACCGCGAACACCGGGGAGCTGTTTTTT.

The V and J genes are TRBV5-4 and TRBJ2-1; TRBD1 matches 8 bases. The V segment lost 3 bases and the J segment 2 bases; nucleotides outside the gene matches: 7. Germline V gene sequence: CDR1 SGHNT, CDR2 YYREEE (reference sequence). The CDR3 has 16 residues. CDR3 nucleotides: TGTGCCAGCAGCTCATCACAGGGGGGACCCTACAATGAGCAGTTCTTC. Translation gives CASSSSQGGPYNEQFF.

This chain links TRBV28 with TRBJ2-5; the D gene is possibly TRBD1 (6 bases). This CDR3 is built from 11 residues. The V gene's germline CDR1 is MDHEN and CDR2 SYDVKM. V lost 10 bases and J lost 4, with 10 bases in between. CDR3: CANQGSETQYF. CDR3 DNA sequence: TGTGCCAATCAGGGGTCAGAGACCCAGTACTTC.

Of note for this clone: Other nucleotide sequences from this sample produce the same CDR3. The chain combines TRBV7-9 with TRBJ1-1; no definite D call. The V end lost 1 base, the J end lost 1 base, and 4 bases lay between the germline ends. The CDR3 loop spans 13 amino acids. Germline V lookup: CDR1 SEHNR, CDR2 FQNEAQ (reference sequence). The CDR3 is CASSLVGNTEAFF. Here the CDR3 DNA reads TGTGCCAGCAGCTTAGTGGGGAACACTGAAGCTTTCTTT.

This chain uses TRBV6-5 with TRBJ2-1, with 7 bases aligning to TRBD1. Trimming at V came to 5 bases and at J to 7 bases, leaving 8 bases not matched to a gene. The CDR3 is 14 amino acids. Germline lookup yields CDR1 MNHEY and CDR2 SVGAGI. The CDR3, as DNA: TGTGCCAGCAGTCACAGGGGACCAGGGAATGAGCAGTTCTTC. It encodes CASSHRGPGNEQFF.

The V gene is TRBV6-2 or TRBV6-3, the J gene TRBJ2-5; possibly TRBD2 for D (5 bases). The CDR3 loop spans 15 amino acids. CDR1 is MNHEY, CDR2 SVGEGT, per germline. Trimming pared 0 bases from V and 5 bases from J, leaving 13 bases between. CDR3 sequence (DNA): TGTGCCAGCAGTTACTCCCCCACGGAGCGGGAGACCCAGTACTTC. Its translation: CASSYSPTERETQYF.

The chain employs TRBV7-2 and TRBJ2-7; 8 positions match TRBD2. The CDR3 is made up of 15 amino acids. J was trimmed by 2 bases and V by 4 bases; bases with no gene match: 7. CDR1 and CDR2 (germline): SGHTA, FQGNSA. The CDR3 region has the DNA TGTGCCAGCAGCTCTAGCGGGTCCTTCCCCTACGAGCAGTACTTC. Its protein product is CASSSSGSFPYEQYF.

CDR3 amino acids: CASSGPSWLDEQFF. CDR3 in DNA: TGTGCCAGCAGTGGCCCCAGCTGGCTTGATGAGCAGTTCTTC. V and J are TRBV28 and TRBJ2-1; D remains unclear. Germline V gives CDR1 MDHEN, CDR2 SYDVKM. Trimming pared 5 bases from V and 8 bases from J, leaving 16 bases between. The CDR3 covers 14 residues. Variable domain in full (rest from reference TRBV28 and TRBJ2-1): DVKVTQSSRYLVKRTGEKVFLECVQDMDHENMFWYRQDPGLGLRLIYFSYDVKMKEKGDIPEGYSVSREKKERFSLILESASTNQTSMYLCASSGPSWLDEQFFGPGTRLTVL.

The chain employs TRBV30 and TRBJ1-5; D call uncertain. The V end was cut by 5 bases, the J end by 3 bases, with 5 bases between. Per the germline V gene, CDR1 is GTSNPN and CDR2 is SVGIG (reference sequence). This CDR3 region has 11 residues. The DNA for the CDR3 is TGTGCCTGGGGAGACAATCAGCCCCAGCATTTT. It yields the protein CAWGDNQPQHF.

This clone was detected only once. This chain uses TRBV11-2 with TRBJ2-2; D gene unclear. V lost 5 bases and J 2 bases, leaving 12 bases between the germline ends. Germline V gives CDR1 SGHAT, CDR2 FQNNGV. This CDR3 has 15 amino acids. This chain's CDR3 is CASSPRWLNTGELFF. DNA of the CDR3: TGTGCCAGCAGCCCAAGGTGGCTCAACACCGGGGAGCTGTTTTTT.

This clone was counted a few times. The chain employs TRBV4-1 and TRBJ1-1; no firm D call. The V gene's germline CDR1 is MGHRA and CDR2 YSYEKL. The length of the CDR3 is 15 residues. Trimming stripped 1 base from V and 7 bases from J, with 16 bases between. CDR3 DNA: TGCGCCAGCAGCCAAGTATTGCGAAAGGAAGGTGAAGCTTTCTTT. Amino acid sequence: CASSQVLRKEGEAFF.

The rearrangement joins TRBV7-9 to TRBJ2-2; D unclear. Germline lookup yields CDR1 SEHNR and CDR2 FQNEAQ (reference sequence). The germline V and J ends were trimmed by 5 bases and 3 bases, with 10 bases remaining between them. CDR3 length: 14 residues. The chain's CDR3 is CASSLSADTGELFF. DNA of the CDR3: TGTGCCAGCAGCCTATCGGCGGACACCGGGGAGCTGTTTTTT.

The chain combines TRBV18 with TRBJ2-1, with 10 positions matching TRBD2. Germline V gene sequence: CDR1 KGHSH, CDR2 LQKENI. V shed 9 bases and J 8 bases; nucleotides not matched to a gene: 13. This CDR3 has 15 amino acids. CDR3 protein: CASRRGLAETHEQFF. For the CDR3, the DNA is TGTGCCAGTCGACGCGGACTAGCGGAGACCCATGAGCAGTTCTTC.